The 23 T cell receptor beta chains presented below share a single source sample, sequenced in a study of shared clonotypes between healthy human individuals (TCRdb year 2020). The method behind the library was the immunoSEQ multiplex PCR assay. As stored in TCRdb, this immuneACCESS dataset retains in-frame rearrangements with V and J assigned. A fraction of the clones does not appear; measured against another copy, unresolved V genes explain less than half of the discrepancy, and the remainder lacks a known reason. For this sample the table gives approximately 1,000,000 clones, of which roughly 80% were detected only once. The ten largest clones represent 0.89% of the sample. The sequencing input was memory CD4+ T cells from PBMCs. In the paper's terms, the cell subset or site label means: CD45RA-negative fraction. The receptors shown here come from a man younger than 30 in good health. Some clones in this sample may be carry-over from other donors' samples.

With regard to this clone: This sample includes further DNA sequences coding for the same CDR3. The genes are TRBV29-1 and TRBJ1-1; TRBD1 might be the D (5 bases). Trimming removed 2 bases at V and 5 bases at J, with 9 bases between. The CDR3 is made up of 12 amino acids. CDR1 and CDR2 from the germline V gene are SQVTM and ANQGSEA. The CDR3 DNA reads TGCAGCGTTGAACAGGGAGGGACTGAAGCTTTCTTT. Protein product: CSVEQGGTEAFF.

This clone was recorded once. The chain combines TRBV2 with TRBJ2-1; 9 bases agree with TRBD2. Germline values: CDR1 SNHLY, CDR2 FYNNEI. This CDR3 region has 13 residues. Germline trimming cut 8 bases from V and 10 bases from J; bases unmatched to any gene: 9. The CDR3 sequence: CASQARLAGEQFF. The CDR3 region has the DNA TGTGCCAGCCAAGCCAGGCTAGCGGGGGAGCAGTTCTTC.

This chain uses TRBV2 with TRBJ1-4, with D perhaps matching TRBD1 (5 bases). The CDR3 covers 13 residues. Trimming left V 4 bases short and J 6 bases short, with 9 bases between. The V gene's germline CDR1 is SNHLY and CDR2 FYNNEI. The DNA of the CDR3 is TGTGCCAGCAGTGTGTTGGGACATGAAAAACTGTTTTTT. Translation gives CASSVLGHEKLFF. Drawing the rest from reference TRBV2 and TRBJ1-4, the complete variable domain is EPEVTQTPSHQVTQMGQEVILRCVPISNHLYFYWYRQILGQKVEFLVSFYNNEISEKSEIFDDQFSVERPDGSNFTLKIRSTKLEDSAMYFCASSVLGHEKLFFGSGTQLSVL.

The chain uses TRBV28 and TRBJ1-2; D not resolved. This CDR3 is 12 amino acids long. The germline V gene encodes CDR1 MDHEN and CDR2 SYDVKM. CDR3 bases: TGTGTGACGGCCGGTACTAACTATGGCTACACCTTC. As protein: CVTAGTNYGYTF.

The chain uses TRBV5-6 and TRBJ1-2, with 9 bases matching TRBD1. CDR3 length: 15 amino acids. The junction had 8 bases not matched to a gene; V was cut back by 4 bases and J by 4 bases. Germline V gene sequence: CDR1 SGHDT, CDR2 YYEEEE. The CDR3 here is CASSRDRETFYGYTF. The DNA for the CDR3 is TGTGCCAGCAGCAGGGACAGGGAAACTTTCTATGGCTACACCTTC.

The chain carries TRBV11-3 and TRBJ2-3, with unresolved D. CDR1 is SGHNT, CDR2 YENEEA, per germline. The length of the CDR3 is 14 residues. The germline V and J ends were trimmed by 3 bases and 6 bases, with 13 bases remaining between them. CDR3 in DNA: TGTGCCAGCAGCTTCAACACGGCACCGGATACGCAGTATTTT. Translating gives CASSFNTAPDTQYF.

The rearrangement joins TRBV7-9 to TRBJ2-2; D unresolved. The CDR3 contains 14 residues. The germline gives CDR1 SEHNR, CDR2 FQNEAQ (reference sequence). V gave up 4 bases and J gave up 6 bases, with 12 bases separating them. CDR3 DNA sequence: TGTGCCAGCAGCTCGCAACCGGTTGCCGGGGAGCTGTTTTTT. Its protein is CASSSQPVAGELFF.

V and J are TRBV12-5 and TRBJ2-1; D gene unclear. This CDR3 has 13 amino acids. Per germline, CDR1 LGHNT and CDR2 FRNRAP. V gave up 1 base and J gave up 6 bases, with 7 bases separating them. This CDR3 reads CASGLEGVNEQFF. The DNA of the CDR3 is TGTGCTAGTGGTTTGGAGGGTGTCAATGAGCAGTTCTTC.

V usage is TRBV6-1 and J usage is TRBJ2-2; 7 bases map to TRBD2. From germline, CDR1 is MNHNS and CDR2 SASEGT. V lost 7 bases and J lost 1; bases outside the gene matches: 3. The CDR3 runs 14 residues. The CDR3 bases are TGTGCCAGCAAAATAGCGGGGAACACCGGGGAGCTGTTTTTT. Protein sequence: CASKIAGNTGELFF.

The V gene is TRBV27, the J gene TRBJ1-4; TRBD1 might be the D (6 bases). The CDR3 extends over 15 amino acids. Looked up from germline, CDR1 is MNHEY and CDR2 is SMNVEV (reference sequence). The V end lost 6 bases, the J end lost 3 bases, and 14 bases lay between the germline ends. For the CDR3, the DNA is TGTGCCAGCAGCCGTGACAGGCGGGCTAATGAAAAACTGTTTTTT. This sequence encodes CASSRDRRANEKLFF.

The genes are TRBV6-5 and TRBJ1-4, with TRBD1 identical over 9 bases. CDR1 is MNHEY and CDR2 is SVGAGI in the germline V gene. V lost 8 bases and J lost 7; bases outside the gene matches: 11. This CDR3 has 15 residues. This CDR3 reads CASRPGQGGGEKLFF. CDR3 in DNA: TGTGCCAGCCGCCCGGGACAGGGTGGGGGTGAAAAACTGTTTTTT.

The chain couples TRBV5-8 to TRBJ2-3; TRBD2 agrees at 11 bases. Germline loops: CDR1 SGHTS, CDR2 YDEGEE. The V segment lost 3 bases and the J segment 3 bases; nucleotides outside the gene matches: 9. The CDR3 consists of 17 residues. This CDR3 is CASSWSPSGRLTDTQYF. The DNA of the CDR3 is TGTGCCAGCAGCTGGAGCCCTAGCGGGAGGTTGACAGATACGCAGTATTTT.

J is TRBJ2-5 and V is TRBV2, with D perhaps TRBD1 (7 bases). V gave up 5 bases and J gave up 5 bases, with 15 bases separating them. CDR1 is SNHLY, CDR2 FYNNEI, per germline. This CDR3 comprises 14 residues. The CDR3 sequence is CASSRETGSETQYF. The CDR3 region has the DNA TGTGCCAGCAGTCGGGAGACAGGGTCCGAGACCCAGTACTTC.

V is TRBV7-2 and J is TRBJ1-6; TRBD1 might be the D (5 bases). CDR1 SGHTA and CDR2 FQGNSA come from the germline V gene. The CDR3 runs to 14 residues. Trimming removed 5 bases from V and 7 bases from J, with 12 bases in between. The CDR3: CASSLGGRNSPLHF. CDR3 DNA: TGTGCCAGCAGCCTTGGGGGGAGAAATTCACCCCTCCACTTT.

The rearrangement links TRBV5-1 to TRBJ2-4; D possibly corresponds to TRBD1 (5 bases). Germline CDR1 SGHRS, CDR2 YFSETQ. This CDR3 spans 13 amino acids. Deletions cut 0 bases from V and 4 bases from J, with 5 bases between. CDR3 bases: TGCGCCAGCAGCTTGGGACAGAAAAACATTCAGTACTTC. This translates into CASSLGQKNIQYF.

A few counts support this clone. The rearrangement links TRBV19 to TRBJ2-1, with 8 bases identical to TRBD2. Looked up from germline, CDR1 is LNHDA and CDR2 is SQIVND (reference sequence). Germline trimming cut 7 bases from V and 1 base from J; bases unmatched to any gene: 6. The CDR3 sequence is 15 residues long. Here the CDR3 reads CASKPSGGSYNEQFF. The CDR3 nucleotides are TGTGCCAGTAAACCCAGCGGGGGATCCTACAATGAGCAGTTCTTC.

The chain links TRBV27 to TRBJ2-5; TRBD1 matches at 8 bases. Per germline, CDR1 MNHEY and CDR2 SMNVEV (reference sequence). The J segment lost 5 bases and the V segment lost 3 bases, leaving 8 bases of the junction unmatched. The CDR3 is 15 amino acids. The CDR3 is CASSFSRGLGETQYF. In nucleotides, the CDR3 is TGTGCCAGCAGTTTTTCCAGGGGGCTCGGGGAGACCCAGTACTTC.

This clone was observed a handful of times. The chain combines TRBV5-6 with TRBJ2-5; D gene unclear. The CDR3 has 13 amino acids. The germline V and J ends were trimmed by 3 bases and 7 bases, with 13 bases remaining between them. The germline CDR1 and CDR2 sequences are SGHDT and YYEEEE. CDR3 residues: CASSSGVARTQYF. CDR3 nucleotides: TGTGCCAGCAGCTCGGGCGTTGCCAGGACCCAGTACTTC.

The chain's CDR3 is CSVRRTGGFETQYF. In nucleotides, the CDR3 is TGCAGCGTAAGACGGACAGGGGGCTTCGAGACCCAGTACTTC. The rearrangement joins TRBV29-1 to TRBJ2-5; 11 nucleotides agree with TRBD1. Germline CDR1 reads SQVTM; CDR2 reads ANQGSEA. The V segment lost 6 bases and the J segment 5 bases; nucleotides outside the gene matches: 8. There are 14 residues in the CDR3.

This rearrangement joins TRBV27 to TRBJ2-2; D gene ambiguous. The germline V gene encodes CDR1 MNHEY and CDR2 SMNVEV (reference sequence). Deletions cut 7 bases from V and 6 bases from J, with 15 bases between. The CDR3 has 14 residues. In DNA form, the CDR3 reads TGTGCCAGCACCACATCTGGGAAATCCGGGGAGCTGTTTTTT. Translated: CASTTSGKSGELFF.

The chain combines TRBV9 with TRBJ2-3; D might be TRBD2 (5 bases). V was pared by 5 bases and J by 0 bases, with 13 bases between. Germline assignment: CDR1 SGDLS and CDR2 YYNGEE. This CDR3 region has 15 residues. The CDR3 region has the DNA TGTGCCAGCAGTCAAGAGGGTCGAAGCACAGATACGCAGTATTTT. This gives the protein CASSQEGRSTDTQYF.

The V call is TRBV28, the J call TRBJ1-5; 11 nucleotides match TRBD1. The J segment lost 3 bases and the V segment lost 8 bases, leaving 12 bases of the junction unmatched. The CDR3 is 17 residues long. Per germline, CDR1 MDHEN and CDR2 SYDVKM. CDR3 amino acids: CASRLPAGQGVNQPQHF. Here the CDR3 DNA reads TGTGCCAGCCGCCTCCCGGCGGGACAGGGGGTCAATCAGCCCCAGCATTTT. Variable domain in full (rest from reference TRBV28 and TRBJ1-5): DVKVTQSSRYLVKRTGEKVFLECVQDMDHENMFWYRQDPGLGLRLIYFSYDVKMKEKGDIPEGYSVSREKKERFSLILESASTNQTSMYLCASRLPAGQGVNQPQHFGDGTRLSIL.

The rearrangement joins TRBV18 to TRBJ1-1; D may be TRBD1 (5 bases). Germline assignment: CDR1 KGHSH and CDR2 LQKENI. Trimming removed 2 bases at V and 3 bases at J, with 13 bases between. The CDR3 runs to 15 residues. This CDR3 is CASSPIGWGDTEAFF. CDR3 DNA: TGTGCCAGCTCACCAATTGGGTGGGGGGACACTGAAGCTTTCTTT.